The clone carrying this TCR beta chain came up once. Its specificity is unknown. CDR3 length: 13 amino acids. V was clipped by 8 bases and J by 4 bases, with 14 bases between them. The germline V gene encodes CDR1 LNHDA and CDR2 SQIVND (reference sequence). The data belong to a study of CD8+CD57+ T cells in acquired aplastic anemia. Profiling of TCR beta VDJ combinations and CDR3 sequences used genomic DNA as template. TCRdb used MiXCR to reprocess the reads, holding one entry per CDR3 protein. This sample has around 170,000 distinct CDR3 sequences, with approximately 48% found just once. An expansion of CD8+CD57+ cells by flow cytometry had been shown in patients chosen for sequencing. Whole-study results and caveats: Patients and controls were not found to differ significantly in CD8+ Simpson's diversity.

The clonotype originates from a human donor with aplastic anemia. V and J are TRBV19 and TRBJ1-2; perhaps TRBD1 as D (6 bases). Sequencing was done on a sample of sorted CD4+, CD8+, or CD8+CD57+ T cells (not recorded which) from PBMCs. CDR3 amino acids: CASSRGVGYGYTF. The CDR3 DNA is TGTGCCAGTTCAAGGGGGGTTGGCTATGGCTACACCTTC.